These 20 T cell receptor beta chains originate from one sample sequenced in a study of CD8 T cells in ankylosing spondylitis (TCRdb year 2017). The library was made by 5' RACE. Sequencing instrument: Illumina HiSeq 2500. The public sequencing data were trimmed at Q25 with fastp and processed into clonotypes with MiXCR by TCRdb, which kept only in-frame beta chains. When rows share a CDR3 protein, they turn into one entry using the most common DNA and genes. Recorded for this sample are approximately 200,000 distinct CDR3 sequences; over 10% of them occurred a single time. 8% to 13% of the sample comes from the top ten. The specimen was blood, either unsorted or a sorted T cell fraction (not recorded which). Source of these receptors: a female donor with ankylosing spondylitis or in good health (not recorded which).

This clonotype has just a few counts. This rearrangement joins TRBV29-1 to TRBJ1-2; no clear D. The CDR3 length is 13 residues. Per the germline V gene, CDR1 is SQVTM and CDR2 is ANQGSEA. V was pared by 0 bases and J by 5 bases, with 10 bases between. The CDR3 protein is CSVEDPLLYGYTF. Here the CDR3 DNA reads TGCAGCGTTGAAGACCCCCTACTATATGGCTACACCTTC.

This clonotype was recorded many times. The V and J genes are TRBV27 and TRBJ2-7; the match to TRBD1 covers 12 bases. The J segment lost 3 bases and the V segment lost 5 bases, leaving 5 bases of the junction unmatched. Germline lookup yields CDR1 MNHEY and CDR2 SMNVEV (reference sequence). CDR3 length: 15 residues. CDR3 nucleotides: TGTGCCAGCAGTCAGGGGACAGGGGGCCTCTACGAGCAGTACTTC. Its translation is CASSQGTGGLYEQYF.

This clonotype was detected many times. The rearrangement joins TRBV5-6 to TRBJ1-2; D possibly corresponds to TRBD1 (5 bases). The CDR3 loop spans 12 amino acids. CDR1 and CDR2 (germline): SGHDT, YYEEEE. V was shortened by 6 bases and J by 13 bases, with 19 bases between the two germline ends. The CDR3 coding sequence is TGTGCCAGCACCCTGATGGACACAGCGGTCACCTTC. It specifies CASTLMDTAVTF.

There are many counts of this clonotype. The chain employs TRBV4-1 and TRBJ2-1; tentative D call: TRBD2 (5 bases). V lost 1 base and J 13 bases, leaving 14 bases between the germline ends. Per the germline V gene, CDR1 is MGHRA and CDR2 is YSYEKL. The CDR3 is 13 residues long. CDR3 in amino acids: CASSQGSPLAQFF. The CDR3 DNA follows: TGCGCCAGCAGCCAAGGGAGCCCGCTAGCCCAGTTCTTC.

The chain recombines TRBV4-3 with TRBJ1-6; D unresolved. CDR3 size: 14 residues. The germline V gene encodes CDR1 LGHNA and CDR2 YSLEER. Trimming shortened V by 4 bases and J by 9 bases, and 13 bases separated the two germline ends. The CDR3 coding sequence is TGCGCCAGCAGCCCCGGTGATAGCGGTTCACCCCTCCACTTT. It codes for CASSPGDSGSPLHF.

This clonotype has just a few counts. The chain is built from TRBV13 and TRBJ2-1; 9 bases agree with TRBD2. The germline V gene has CDR1 PRHDT and CDR2 FYEKMQ (reference sequence). This CDR3 is built from 18 residues. After removal of 5 bases from V and 6 bases from J, the junction contained 17 bases not matched to a gene. The CDR3 DNA follows: TGTGCCAGCAGCGCGACGACTTTACTAGCGGGCCAAGGCAATGAGCAGTTCTTC. Protein product: CASSATTLLAGQGNEQFF.

In its sample, this clonotype was seen many times. This sequence joins TRBV7-9 and TRBJ2-7; 10 bases map to TRBD2. In germline, CDR1 is SEHNR, CDR2 FQNEAQ (reference sequence). The CDR3 covers 16 residues. The junction had 9 bases not matched to a gene; V was cut back by 1 base and J by 6 bases. CDR3 region: CASSLGRLAGEREQYF. As DNA, the CDR3 is TGTGCCAGCAGCTTAGGTCGGCTAGCGGGAGAACGCGAGCAGTACTTC.

This clonotype was counted between two and nine times. The chain uses TRBV5-1 and TRBJ2-3, with D possibly being TRBD1 (5 bases). CDR3 length: 14 amino acids. The V gene's germline CDR1 is SGHRS and CDR2 YFSETQ. V was trimmed by 0 bases and J by 6 bases, leaving 11 bases between them. The DNA for the CDR3 is TGCGCCAGCAGCTTGGAAGCAGGGAAGGATACGCAGTATTTT. Protein: CASSLEAGKDTQYF.

The chain has TRBV12-3 or TRBV12-4 and TRBJ2-7; possibly TRBD1 or TRBD2 for D (6 bases each). V lost 7 bases and J lost 3, with 10 bases in between. The CDR3 has 12 amino acids. The CDR3 coding sequence is TGTGCCAGCAAGGGGGGTATCTACGAGCAGTACTTC. Translating it yields CASKGGIYEQYF.

This clonotype was observed a few times. The chain couples TRBV5-6 to TRBJ1-1; D unclear. There are 14 residues in the CDR3. Germline lookup yields CDR1 SGHDT and CDR2 YYEEEE. Between the trimmed V and J ends, which lost 5 bases and 3 bases, there was a span of 14 bases. The CDR3 nucleotides are TGTGCCAGCAGTTTTGACCCGAGGCACACTGAAGCTTTCTTT. Protein: CASSFDPRHTEAFF.

The V gene is TRBV13, the J gene TRBJ2-3, with a weak D call TRBD1 (6 bases). CDR3 size: 13 residues. Germline loops: CDR1 PRHDT, CDR2 FYEKMQ (reference sequence). The V end lost 5 bases, the J end lost 6 bases, and 12 bases lay between the germline ends. Here the CDR3 DNA reads TGTGCCAGCAGCCGGAGAAGGGGGGATACGCAGTATTTT. Protein sequence: CASSRRRGDTQYF. Looking up the rest from reference TRBV13 and TRBJ2-3 gives the full variable domain: AAGVIQSPRHLIKEKRETATLKCYPIPRHDTVYWYQQGPGQDPQFLISFYEKMQSDKGSIPDRFSAQQFSDYHSELNMSSLELGDSALYFCASSRRRGDTQYFGPGTRLTVL.

V and J are TRBV3-1 and TRBJ1-5; unclear D gene. The CDR3 runs to 13 residues. V lost 3 bases to trimming and J lost 10 bases, with 13 bases between them. Germline CDR1 LGHDT, CDR2 YNNKEL (reference sequence). The CDR3, as DNA: TGTGCCAGCAGCCATGACCCCCTCGGTCCCCAGCATTTT. As protein: CASSHDPLGPQHF.

The rearrangement uses TRBV28 and TRBJ1-5, with D hard to call. Trimming shortened V by 2 bases and J by 4 bases, and 12 bases separated the two germline ends. Germline V CDR1 and CDR2: MDHEN, SYDVKM. The CDR3 spans 15 residues. The CDR3 loop is CASSLAWTQNQPQHF. As DNA, the CDR3 is TGTGCCAGCAGTTTAGCATGGACTCAGAATCAGCCCCAGCATTTT.

This clonotype was observed at least ten times. This chain connects TRBV5-1 to TRBJ1-1; D gene uncertain. Trimming removed 4 bases at V and 1 base at J, with 5 bases between. The length of the CDR3 is 12 residues. Per germline, CDR1 SGHRS and CDR2 YFSETQ. The CDR3 DNA sequence: TGCGCCAGCAGCATCCGGAACACTGAAGCTTTCTTT. It specifies CASSIRNTEAFF.

This clonotype was recorded many times. V gene TRBV12-3 or TRBV12-4 combines with J gene TRBJ2-7; D assignment may be TRBD1 or TRBD2 (5 bases each). V was cut by 8 bases and J by 2 bases, with 16 bases left in between. The CDR3 runs 14 residues. The CDR3 nucleotides read TGTGCCAGCGCCTCCGGGACGGCTACCTACGAGCAGTACTTC. Its protein is CASASGTATYEQYF.

The gene calls are TRBV7-8 and TRBJ1-3; D is unclear. In germline, CDR1 is SGHVS, CDR2 FQNEAQ. This CDR3 has 14 residues. V was clipped by 5 bases and J by 4 bases, with 12 bases between them. Here the CDR3 reads CASSQNLIGNTIYF. The CDR3 bases are TGTGCCAGCAGCCAGAACTTAATAGGAAACACCATATATTTT.

In its sample, this clonotype was seen a few times. One junction end does not reproduce the germline sequence, and a read error may be involved. This chain links TRBV20-1 with TRBJ2-5, with TRBD2 identical over 14 bases. The CDR3 is 16 amino acids. Germline V CDR1 and CDR2: DFQATT, SNEGSKA (reference sequence). The CDR3 DNA is TGCTGTGCTAGAGATGCGACTAGCGGGAGGGTAGAGACCCAGTACTTC. Its protein product is CCARDATSGRVETQYF.

This clonotype was seen at least ten times. J is TRBJ1-1 and V is TRBV30; perhaps TRBD1 as D (6 bases). Germline CDR1 and CDR2: GTSNPN and SVGIG (reference sequence). Deletions cut 3 bases from V and 7 bases from J, with 15 bases between. The CDR3 has 13 amino acids. The CDR3 spells CAWRGGGFGEAFF. The CDR3 nucleotides read TGTGCCTGGAGGGGAGGGGGTTTCGGTGAAGCTTTCTTT.

Many counts were recorded for this clonotype. The chain carries TRBV6-1 and TRBJ2-5; TRBD1 matches at 8 bases. Germline V gives CDR1 MNHNS, CDR2 SASEGT. The CDR3 runs 15 residues. The V segment lost 7 bases and the J segment 7 bases; nucleotides outside the gene matches: 14. CDR3 DNA sequence: TGTGCCAGCACTAGGAAGGCAGGGGGCGGTGGGACCCAGTACTTC. This sequence encodes CASTRKAGGGGTQYF.

This clonotype has only a few counts. This chain connects TRBV5-6 to TRBJ1-2; no clear D gene. Trimming pared 2 bases from V and 2 bases from J, leaving 10 bases between. The CDR3 spans 14 residues. CDR1 is SGHDT and CDR2 is YYEEEE in the germline V gene. The CDR3 coding sequence is TGTGCCAGCAGCTTAACAGTCCCCAACTATGGCTACACCTTC. It codes for CASSLTVPNYGYTF. Filled out from reference TRBV5-6 and TRBJ1-2, the complete variable domain reads DAGVTQSPTHLIKTRGQQVTLRCSPKSGHDTVSWYQQALGQGPQFIFQYYEEEERQRGNFPDRFSGHQFPNYSSELNVNALLLGDSALYLCASSLTVPNYGYTFGSGTRLTVV.